Detailed here is one T cell receptor beta chain. These data belong to a study of blood T cell repertoires in COVID-19. Study details: PBMCs, B-cell-depleted T cells, or T cells provided the cDNA or gDNA that made up the material.

Germline V gene sequence: CDR1 DFQATT, CDR2 SNEGSKA (reference sequence). CDR3 length: 13 residues. V dropped 3 bases and J dropped 3 bases, with 9 bases sitting between them. Clinical histories supplied by participants themselves formed the basis of cohort assignment. Authors' processing steps: The assay estimated nucleated cells by amplifying reference gene primers. Sequenced by immunoSEQ multiplex PCR; TCRdb stores in-frame clones only, minus some. That table gives V, J and clone size, and the DNA gave D and trimming. The sample includes about 440,000 clones, nearly 90% seen only once; the top ten take approximately 2%.

V and J are TRBV20-1 and TRBJ1-5; D not certain. The receptor comes from a woman aged 18-29 years with acute COVID-19. Sample: PBMCs or T cells enriched from blood (not recorded which). CDR3 in amino acids: CSASREDNQPQHF. CDR3 nucleotides: TGCAGTGCTAGTAGGGAGGACAATCAGCCCCAGCATTTT.